This T cell receptor beta chain was observed in a study of cytomegalovirus exposure and HLA in healthy donors. Healthy bone marrow donors made up the cohort. Whereas donors were nominally healthy upon sampling, unrecorded immune exposures were probable. Overall study results and limits: TRBV6-2, TRBV6-3 and some other V segments were unresolvable in 87-base-pair reads. The study reported that TCR beta sequences accurately predicted HLA-A and HLA-B alleles in most subjects.

Worth noting for this clone: Its antigen is unidentified. Because the CDR3's place on the DNA is in doubt, the DNA is left out and the CDR3 is given as listed by TCRdb.

Germline V gives CDR1 LNHDA, CDR2 SQIVND (reference sequence). The CDR3 totals 15 residues, both ends included. Amplification used 60 Vbeta primers and 13 Jbeta primers. The table came from immunoSEQ multiplex PCR; TCRdb's copy has only in-frame clones and leaves some out. The sample features approximately 82,000 clones, with 1.3% to 1.5% in its top ten. The specimen was PBMCs. This TCR was recovered from a woman aged 55-69 years in good health and CMV-seronegative. V and J are TRBV19 and TRBJ1-1; TRBD1 is taken as the D call from the table, unchecked against the DNA. The CDR3 here is CASIGDVGRGAEASF.